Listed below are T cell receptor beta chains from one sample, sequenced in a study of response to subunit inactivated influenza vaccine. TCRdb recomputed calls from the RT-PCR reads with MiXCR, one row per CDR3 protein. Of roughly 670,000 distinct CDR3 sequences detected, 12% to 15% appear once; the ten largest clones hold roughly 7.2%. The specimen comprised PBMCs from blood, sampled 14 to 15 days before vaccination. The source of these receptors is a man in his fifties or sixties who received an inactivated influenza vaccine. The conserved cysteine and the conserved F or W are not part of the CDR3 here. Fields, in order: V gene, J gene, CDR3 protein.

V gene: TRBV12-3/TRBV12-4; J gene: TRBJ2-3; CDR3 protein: ASSLARGGFADTQY
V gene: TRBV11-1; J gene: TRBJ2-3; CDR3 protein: ASSFNSGQTSFTDTQY
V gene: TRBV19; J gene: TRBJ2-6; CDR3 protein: ASSIVGTGANVLT
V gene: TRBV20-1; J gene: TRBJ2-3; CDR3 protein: SATGTSASEDTQY
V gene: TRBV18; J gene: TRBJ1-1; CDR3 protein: ASSPQSFRGPNTEAF
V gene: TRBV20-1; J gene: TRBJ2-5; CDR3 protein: SAHALPDTGETQY
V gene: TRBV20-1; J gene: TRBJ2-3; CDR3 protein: SASAEGTDTQY
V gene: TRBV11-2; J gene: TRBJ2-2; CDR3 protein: ASTPPSGTPNTGELF
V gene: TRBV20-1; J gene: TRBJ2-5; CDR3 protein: SAWDSQETQH
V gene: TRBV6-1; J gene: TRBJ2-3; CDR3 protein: ASSDNRARDTQY
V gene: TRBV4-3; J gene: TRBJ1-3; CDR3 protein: ASSQDDRPSSGNTIY
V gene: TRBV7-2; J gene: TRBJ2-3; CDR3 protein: ASSLWREDGDTQY
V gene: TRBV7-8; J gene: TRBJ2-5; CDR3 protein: ASSFQGAGTQY
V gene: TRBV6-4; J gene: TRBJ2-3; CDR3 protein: ASSPSGERTDTQY
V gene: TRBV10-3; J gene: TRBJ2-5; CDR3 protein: AISESSGKETQY
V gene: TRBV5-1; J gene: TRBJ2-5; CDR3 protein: ASSLVGPAGDTQY
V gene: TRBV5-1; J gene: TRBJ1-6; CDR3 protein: ASSPLGESSYNSPLH
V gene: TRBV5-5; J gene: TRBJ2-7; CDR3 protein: ASSVGQGREQY
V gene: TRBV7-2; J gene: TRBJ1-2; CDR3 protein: ASSLISDSNYGYT